Listed below are T cell receptor beta chains from one sample, sequenced in a study of shared T cell receptors in the human thymus. Some clones are missing from TCRdb's copy, which holds only in-frame ones; the method was immunoSEQ multiplex PCR. The table lists roughly 500,000 clones, approximately 80% of them singletons. The sample also formed part of further work on human thymus T cells.

Sample: thymocytes. The receptors were gathered from a boy under three years old with a congenital heart defect. The CDR3 runs from the conserved cysteine through the conserved F or W. A D gene is named only where the DNA matches it firmly. Not all rows give a size; the values are once, few, many and, for expanded clones, a class.

.,TRBV7-9,TRBJ2-3,TRBD2,TGTGCCAGCAGCCCCCCTAGCGGGAGGTTAAGAGATACGCAGTATTTT,CASSPPSGRLRDTQYF
.,TRBV5-6,TRBJ2-3,.,TGTGCCAGCAGCTTCAGGGGAGCAGATACGCAGTATTTT,CASSFRGADTQYF
.,TRBV12-5,TRBJ1-1,TRBD1,TGTGCTAGTGGTTTGGACCAGGGGGCCAAGAACACTGAAGCTTTCTTT,CASGLDQGAKNTEAFF
.,TRBV7-2,TRBJ2-7,TRBD2,TGTGCCAGCAGCTTCATAGCGGGAGGCCAATACGAGCAGTACTTC,CASSFIAGGQYEQYF
.,TRBV7-7,TRBJ2-2,.,TGTGCCAGCAGCTTAGGCCCGAGAGCGAACACCGGGGAGCTGTTTTTT,CASSLGPRANTGELFF
.,TRBV28,TRBJ1-3,.,TGTGCCAGCAGTCCACTTGGAAACACCATATATTTT,CASSPLGNTIYF
.,TRBV4-3,TRBJ2-5,.,TGCGCCAGCAGCCAAGATCATCTGGACGGGAAGGCGACCCAGTACTTC,CASSQDHLDGKATQYF
.,TRBV12-5,TRBJ2-7,TRBD2,TGTGCTAGTGGTTTACCGTCCCTAGCGGACTCCTACGAGCAGTACTTC,CASGLPSLADSYEQYF
.,TRBV4-3,TRBJ2-3,TRBD2,TGCGCCAGCGGGGGCGGGAGGATGGGGCCGCAGTATTTT,CASGGGRMGPQYF
.,TRBV11-2,TRBJ2-7,TRBD1,TGTGCCAGCAGCACCGGACAGGGAAGCTCCTACGAGCAGTACTTC,CASSTGQGSSYEQYF
.,TRBV4-3,TRBJ2-1,TRBD2,TGCGCCAGCAGCCAAGATCTAGGGACTAGCGGGAACCCTCCGGAACATGAGCAGTTCTTC,CASSQDLGTSGNPPEHEQFF
.,TRBV11-2,TRBJ2-1,.,TGTGCCAGCAGCCCCGGAGGGGTGATCCCGGCGAATGAGCAGTTCTTC,CASSPGGVIPANEQFF
.,TRBV4-3,TRBJ2-2,TRBD2,TGCGCCAGCAGCCACCGACTAGCTCTCGGGGAGCTGTTTTTT,CASSHRLALGELFF
.,TRBV11-3,TRBJ1-4,.,TGTGCCAGCAGCTTTCGAGATAATGCAACTAATGAAAAACTGTTTTTT,CASSFRDNATNEKLFF
.,TRBV29-1,TRBJ2-1,.,TGCAGCGTTGTCCCCCAGGGGCCATACAATGAGCAGTTCTTC,CSVVPQGPYNEQFF
once,TRBV2,TRBJ1-3,.,TGTGCCAGCAGGAGGGTGGGACATCACAAAAACACCATATATTTT,CASRRVGHHKNTIYF
once,TRBV5-6,TRBJ1-5,.,TGTGCCAGCAGCCAGGATTTTAGCAATCAGCCCCAGCATTTT,CASSQDFSNQPQHF
few,TRBV6-1,TRBJ2-7,TRBD2,TGTGCCAGCAGTCCCCGGACTAGCGCCCACGAGCAGTACTTC,CASSPRTSAHEQYF
.,TRBV11-2,TRBJ2-5,TRBD2,TGTGCCAGCAGCTTAGAGTCAGGTAGCGGGGCTAACCCTCCAGAGACCCAGTACTTC,CASSLESGSGANPPETQYF
.,TRBV19,TRBJ1-2,.,TGTGCCAGTAGTCCACCGGGAAACCTCTATGGCTACACCTTC,CASSPPGNLYGYTF
few,TRBV6-1,TRBJ2-2,TRBD1,TGTGCCAGCAGTGGAACCGGGACAGACACCGGGGAGCTGTTTTTT,CASSGTGTDTGELFF
.,TRBV11-2,TRBJ2-1,TRBD2,TGTGCCAGCAGCTTCCACCCCGGGGGTAGCGGGAGTTCCTACAATGAGCAGTTCTTC,CASSFHPGGSGSSYNEQFF
.,TRBV9,TRBJ1-4,.,TGTGCCAGCAGCTCGAATGAGGGACACCGCCGGGAAAAACTGTTTTTT,CASSSNEGHRREKLFF
.,TRBV29-1,TRBJ1-2,.,TGCAGCGTTGGGGGCTGGCGAGGGGGAGCCTTTGATGGCTACCCCTTC,CSVGGWRGGAFDGYPF
.,TRBV2,TRBJ2-1,.,TGTGCCAGCAGTGTAGACAATGAGCAGTTCTTC,CASSVDNEQFF
.,TRBV7-2,TRBJ2-1,TRBD2,TGTGCCAGCAGCTTATTGGGGACTAGCAATGAGCAGTTCTTC,CASSLLGTSNEQFF
.,TRBV5-1,TRBJ1-2,TRBD1,TGCGCCAGCAGCTTGGTTGACAGGGGGTCATTAGGCTATGGCTACACCTTC,CASSLVDRGSLGYGYTF
.,TRBV6-5,TRBJ2-1,.,TGTGCCAGCAGTTACTCGAATCTGCTAGTTAACCATGAGCAGTTCTTC,CASSYSNLLVNHEQFF
few,TRBV30,TRBJ1-4,.,TGTGCCTGGAGTGTGACTGATTATAATGAAAAACTGTTTTTT,CAWSVTDYNEKLFF
.,TRBV14,TRBJ2-2,TRBD2,TGTGCCAGCAGAAGACTAGCGGACACCGGGGAGCTGTTTTTT,CASRRLADTGELFF
.,TRBV7-2,TRBJ2-7,.,TGTGCCAGCAGCTTAGCGGTGGGAATTAGCGGATCCTACGAGCAGTACTTC,CASSLAVGISGSYEQYF
.,TRBV28,TRBJ1-5,TRBD1,TGTGCCAGCAGGGGGACAGGGTCCTACAATCAGCCCCAGCATTTT,CASRGTGSYNQPQHF
.,TRBV15,TRBJ2-1,TRBD2,TGTGCCACCAGCAGAGATGCTAGCGGGAGGTCGAATGAGCAGTTCTTC,CATSRDASGRSNEQFF
.,TRBV19,TRBJ2-7,.,TGTGCCAGTAGTCCGGACAGACTCTCCTACGAGCAGTACTTC,CASSPDRLSYEQYF
.,TRBV4-2,TRBJ2-1,TRBD2,TGTGCCAGCAGCCAAGTAAGTACTAGCGGGAGAAGACGCTACTACTACAATGAGCAGTTCTTC,CASSQVSTSGRRRYYYNEQFF
.,TRBV4-1,TRBJ1-2,TRBD1,TGCGCCAGCAGCCCTCAATACCGGGACAGGGAAAACTATGGCTACACCTTC,CASSPQYRDRENYGYTF
few,TRBV6-6,TRBJ2-7,.,TGTGCCAGCAGTTACCGCTACGAGCAGTACTTC,CASSYRYEQYF
.,TRBV28,TRBJ1-1,TRBD1,TGTGCCAGCAGTTTGCCGAGAGGACAGGCGGACAAGAACACTGAAGCTTTCTTT,CASSLPRGQADKNTEAFF
.,TRBV9,TRBJ2-4,TRBD2,TGTGCCAGCAGCGTAGGGGGACTAGCTAAAAACATTCAGTACTTC,CASSVGGLAKNIQYF
.,TRBV7-9,TRBJ2-3,.,TGTGCCAGCAGCATCCCTAGCACAGATACGCAGTATTTT,CASSIPSTDTQYF
.,TRBV9,TRBJ2-3,.,TGTGCCAGCAGCGTAGCTCCCATGGGCCCAGATACGCAGTATTTT,CASSVAPMGPDTQYF
.,TRBV27,TRBJ2-7,TRBD2,TGTGCCAGCAGTCTAGCGGTAAACTCCTACGAGCAGTACTTC,CASSLAVNSYEQYF
.,TRBV9,TRBJ2-7,.,TGTGCCAGCAGCCCTCCTAGGGGCTACGAGCAGTACTTC,CASSPPRGYEQYF
.,TRBV7-9,TRBJ2-7,.,TGTGCCAGCACCTTGGAAAGGGGGACGGCTTTATCCGAGCAGTACTTC,CASTLERGTALSEQYF
once,TRBV7-9,TRBJ2-7,TRBD2,TGTGCCAGCAGCCCGCGAGCGGGAGGGTTAAGGAACGAGCAGTACTTC,CASSPRAGGLRNEQYF
.,TRBV6-4,TRBJ2-1,TRBD2,TGTGCCAGCAGCCCCGGGACTATGAATGAGCAGTTCTTC,CASSPGTMNEQFF
.,TRBV7-2,TRBJ2-7,TRBD1,TGTGCCAGCAGCTTACTACGGACAGGGGGCGTACCTTACGAGCAGTACTTC,CASSLLRTGGVPYEQYF
.,TRBV27,TRBJ1-1,.,TGTGCCAGCAGTCCGATCACCGGGGGGAACACTGAAGCTTTCTTT,CASSPITGGNTEAFF
.,TRBV9,TRBJ1-1,.,TGTGCCAGCAGCGTAGGTCTAACAGACCCGAACACTGAAGCTTTCTTT,CASSVGLTDPNTEAFF
.,TRBV28,TRBJ2-4,.,TGTGCCAGCATGGCAGGGTCAATTTCCAAAAACATTCAGTACTTC,CASMAGSISKNIQYF
few,TRBV25-1,TRBJ1-2,TRBD1,TGTGCCAGCAGCGACAGGGCACTCTATGGCTACACCTTC,CASSDRALYGYTF
.,TRBV11-2,TRBJ2-7,TRBD2,TGTGCCAGCAGCCGCCCGCGGACTAGCGGGGGTGGGCAGTACTTC,CASSRPRTSGGGQYF
few,TRBV18,TRBJ2-7,TRBD1,TGTGCCAGCTCACCCCGGGGACAGGGGGCGAACTCCTACGAGCAGTACTTC,CASSPRGQGANSYEQYF
.,TRBV14,TRBJ2-5,.,TGTGCCAGCAGCAAAAGACAGGAACGAGAGACCCAGTACTTC,CASSKRQERETQYF
.,TRBV4-1,TRBJ2-7,.,TGCGCCAGCAGCCAGTCCGGGAGATCTCACGAGCAGTACTTC,CASSQSGRSHEQYF